One T cell receptor (beta chain) is described in this entry. The CDR3 loop spans 13 amino acids. V lost 3 bases to trimming and J lost 8 bases, with 10 bases between them. Germline V gene lookup returns CDR1 MNHEY and CDR2 SMNVEV (reference sequence). The sample originates from a study of control samples from healthy donors and cancer patients. Profiling relied on immunoSEQ multiplex PCR, and the TCRdb table lists in-frame clones only, not all of them. The sample comprises 150,000 or so clones, around 90% of which are singletons, and around 5.8% rests with the top ten. J is TRBJ1-4 and V is TRBV27; a possible D gene is TRBD1 (5 bases). The sample consisted of blood. This clonotype was sampled from a man between 18 and 29 years old in good health. CDR3 coding DNA: TGTGCCAGCAGTTTGCCAGGGTCGGAAAAACTGTTTTTT. It yields the protein CASSLPGSEKLFF.